This T cell receptor beta chain was captured by sequencing in a study of blood T cell repertoires in COVID-19. Looking at the study overall: Spain, Italy and the United States supplied samples that represented acute and convalescent COVID-19.

Under the authors' procedure: Quantification of nucleated cells was approximated via reference gene primer amplification. TCRdb keeps only in-frame clones here, not all; method: immunoSEQ multiplex PCR. The D gene and trimming were derived from the DNA, and the V and J assignments and clone size from that table. The repertoire has 70,000 to 85,000 clones, 86% of them found once; the top ten carry about 24%. With V trimmed by 4 bases and J by 5 bases, 4 bases remained unmatched. Germline V CDR1 and CDR2: SGHNT, YYREEE (reference sequence). The CDR3 consists of 15 residues. The receptor's source is a woman older than 75 in a cohort sampled during active or convalescent COVID-19. Specimen: peripheral blood. This chain links TRBV5-4 with TRBJ2-5; 14 bases line up with TRBD2. CDR3 protein: CASSARLAGGETQYF. Written as DNA, the CDR3 is TGTGCCAGCAGCGCCCGACTAGCGGGAGGGGAGACCCAGTACTTC.